These T cell receptor beta chains were read from a single sample in a study of PD-1 blockade in classical Hodgkin lymphoma. Libraries were prepared by immunoSEQ multiplex PCR; TCRdb keeps only in-frame clonotypes and omits some of them. The sample carries some 53,000 clones, more than 75% recorded once. The material was peripheral blood mononuclear cells (PBMCs), obtained before the fourth cycle of nivolumab. The receptors originated from a human donor with classical Hodgkin lymphoma. Both conserved end residues are part of each CDR3. D genes are given only for firm matches.

>.|TRBV9|TRBJ2-6
CASSVDPRSGANVLTF
>TRBD1|TRBV4-2|TRBJ2-1
CASTQSTGDNEQFF
>.|TRBV7-8|TRBJ2-7
CASSIRAADYEQYF
>.|TRBV14|TRBJ1-3
CASSQGWGIGNTIYF
>.|TRBV2|TRBJ1-5
CASSRRLGQPQHF
>TRBD2|TRBV27|TRBJ2-5
CASSPQPGLAAPGIETQYF
>TRBD2|TRBV5-1|TRBJ2-1
CASSSRLAGGRNEQFF
>TRBD1|TRBV14|TRBJ1-1
CASSQGDRVTNTEAFF
>.|TRBV14|TRBJ2-7
CASGPVSYEQYF
>.|TRBV10-2|TRBJ1-3
CASSVGASSGNTIYF
>TRBD2|TRBV7-9|TRBJ2-3
CASSLGTSPQTTQYF
>.|TRBV4-1|TRBJ2-2
CASSPSGATGELFF
>.|TRBV7-8|TRBJ2-3
CASSRGTSTDTQYF
>.|TRBV11-2|TRBJ2-3
CASSLDRGVTQYF
>.|TRBV11-2|TRBJ2-3
CASSLERGSTQYF
>TRBD1|TRBV6-5|TRBJ2-1
CASSYRTGVTYNEQFF
>TRBD2|TRBV2|TRBJ2-7
CASSADGAAGDEQYF
>TRBD1|TRBV5-1|TRBJ2-6
CASSPEGQVLSGANVLTF
>TRBD1|TRBV9|TRBJ2-7
CASSVDPDRGLRHEQYF
>.|TRBV6-1|TRBJ2-1
CASSEIVSSYNEQFF
>.|TRBV6-1|TRBJ1-5
CASSEARGYQPQHF
>.|TRBV27|TRBJ2-7
CASRADGWDEQYF
>.|TRBV5-1|TRBJ1-1
CASRHGQGRTEAFF
>TRBD1|TRBV10-2|TRBJ2-3
CASRNRGHTDTQYF
>.|TRBV5-4|TRBJ2-3
CASSSTRGRGTDTQYF
>TRBD2|TRBV29-1|TRBJ2-1
CSVASGSYNEQFF
>TRBD1|TRBV5-4|TRBJ1-4
CASSQTGRQEKLFF
>.|TRBV4-3|TRBJ1-2
CASSQAGNYGYTF
>.|TRBV9|TRBJ2-1
CASSEGGLRSYNEQFF
>TRBD1|TRBV27|TRBJ1-2
CASSLATGIGYTF
>.|TRBV6-1|TRBJ1-5
CASSLGGAGNQPQHF
>TRBD2|TRBV28|TRBJ2-7
CASSATSGRLYEQYF
>.|TRBV7-3|TRBJ2-5
CASSRGRDIGMETQYF
>TRBD1|TRBV28|TRBJ2-6
CASRAKPGTGSGANVLTF
>.|TRBV2|TRBJ2-1
CASSAESYNEQFF
>.|TRBV29-1|TRBJ2-7
CSVEPAEGEQYF
>TRBD1|TRBV18|TRBJ1-5
CASSPDRVNQPQHF
>.|TRBV7-9|TRBJ2-1
CASSPPRSLSSYNEQFF
>TRBD2|TRBV4-2|TRBJ2-5
CASSQRLAGDETQYF
>.|TRBV29-1|TRBJ2-7
CSVETGTAVEQYF
>.|TRBV11-2|TRBJ2-2
CASSLIADYTGELFF
>.|TRBV9|TRBJ2-1
CASSSQPRAEQFF
>.|TRBV15|TRBJ1-5
CATSRDRGKQGQPQHF
>.|TRBV6-5|TRBJ2-7
CASSYSRLSSYEQYF
>.|TRBV6-5|TRBJ2-6
CASKQGTGANVLTF
>.|TRBV7-8|TRBJ2-7
CASSLADKQYF
>.|TRBV4-3|TRBJ1-5
CASSQSQDQPQHF
>TRBD2|TRBV28|TRBJ2-1
CASSQLAGGPNEQFF
>.|TRBV7-9|TRBJ2-7
CASSEPGPSYEQYF
>.|TRBV19|TRBJ1-5
CAAGGGGNQPQHF
>TRBD1|TRBV6-5|TRBJ1-2
CASSPTGVESYGYTF
>.|TRBV7-3|TRBJ1-1
CASSLLGNTEAFF